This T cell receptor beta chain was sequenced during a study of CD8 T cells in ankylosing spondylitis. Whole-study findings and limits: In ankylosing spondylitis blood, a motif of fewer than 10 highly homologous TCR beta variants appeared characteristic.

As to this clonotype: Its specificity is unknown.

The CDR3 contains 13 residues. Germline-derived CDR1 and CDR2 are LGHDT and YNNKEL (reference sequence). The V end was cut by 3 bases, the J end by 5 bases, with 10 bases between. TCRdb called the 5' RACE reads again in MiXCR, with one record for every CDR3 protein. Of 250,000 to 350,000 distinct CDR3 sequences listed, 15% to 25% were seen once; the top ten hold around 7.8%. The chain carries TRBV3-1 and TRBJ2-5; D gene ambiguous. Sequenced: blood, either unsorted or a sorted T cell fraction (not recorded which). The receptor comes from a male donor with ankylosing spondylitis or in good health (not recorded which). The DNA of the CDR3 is TGTGCCAGCAGCCATCCCCTTGGGGAGACCCAGTACTTC. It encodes CASSHPLGETQYF.